This record looks at one T cell receptor beta chain sequence and its context. Its cognate antigen is unknown. The data were taken from a study of CD4+ T cells in melanoma. Study results and caveats: Neoantigen-specific CD4+ T cells in melanoma reportedly had diverse differentiation states. A reported correlation linked neoantigen-specific CD4+ T cells to CD8+, macrophage and B cell function.

This CDR3 is 16 amino acids long. Germline lookup yields CDR1 MGHRA and CDR2 YSYEKL. J gave up 4 bases and V 1 base, and 6 bases lay outside the gene matches. Clones were sequenced by immunoSEQ multiplex PCR, and TCRdb holds only the in-frame ones, with some missing. Here the sample spans some 14,000 clones, roughly 80% being singletons. V and J are TRBV4-1 and TRBJ2-3, with 9 nucleotides matching TRBD1. The receptor was derived from a human donor with melanoma. Material for sequencing was cells from a culture (not recorded whether cultured in vitro). CDR3 protein: CASSQAGQGSADTQYF. DNA of the CDR3: TGCGCCAGCAGCCAAGCTGGACAGGGGTCGGCAGATACGCAGTATTTT.